This TCR beta chain was identified in a study of metastatic and nonmetastatic thyroid tumors. Study context: Both malignant and benign thyroid patients supplied peripheral blood and tumor or nodule tissue samples, across which the repertoires of these patients were then compared. Study-wide results and caveats: Patients with malignant thyroid tumors reportedly had significantly higher TCR beta diversity than those with benign nodules, in blood and tumor.

This clone was seen many times. What it binds is unknown. V lost 3 bases, J lost 3 bases, and 26 bases lay in between. There are 19 residues in the CDR3. Study processing details: A distant-metastasis classifier for papillary thyroid cancer was built using CDR3 differences across clinicopathological groups. TCRdb re-analyzed the PCR reads using MiXCR. The V and J calls shown here were made by TCRdb, not taken from the authors' results. The sample lists about 15,000 clones; about 33% were seen once. Treatment of any kind had been given to no patient before thyroid surgery. This clonotype was obtained from a female donor with papillary thyroid cancer or a benign thyroid nodule (not recorded which). Some clones in this sample may be carry-over from other donors' samples. Specimen: tumor tissue. The chain carries TRBV12-3 or TRBV12-4 and TRBJ2-5; no clear D gene. The CDR3 coding sequence is TGTGCCAGCAGTTTTGGGGTTGGTAGCTTGGTTCGGTTGGAAGAGACCCAGTACTTC. It translates to CASSFGVGSLVRLEETQYF.